The 13 T cell receptor beta chains in this list originate from one sample, sequenced in a study of blood T cell repertoires in COVID-19. The assay was immunoSEQ multiplex PCR, and TCRdb's table has in-frame clones only and misses some. This table holds around 300,000 clones, roughly 90% found once. The specimen sequenced was PBMCs or T cells enriched from blood (not recorded which). These receptors were obtained from a woman in her twenties or thirties who had recovered from COVID-19.

This clone showed up just once. J is TRBJ2-5 and V is TRBV5-1, with 10 bases lining up with TRBD2. The junction had 13 bases not matched to a gene; V was cut back by 9 bases and J by 2 bases. Germline lookup yields CDR1 SGHRS and CDR2 YFSETQ. The CDR3 totals 16 residues. The chain's CDR3 is CAILGAPSGGQETQYF. The DNA of the CDR3 is TGCGCCATCCTAGGAGCGCCTAGCGGGGGACAAGAGACCCAGTACTTC.

The V gene is TRBV19, the J gene TRBJ1-5; D uncertain. CDR3 length: 18 residues. Germline V gene sequence: CDR1 LNHDA, CDR2 SQIVND (reference sequence). V was clipped by 1 base and J by 5 bases, with 21 bases between them. CDR3 loop: CASSIVMVFGVTDQPQHF. The CDR3 DNA is TGTGCCAGTAGTATAGTCATGGTCTTCGGGGTAACCGATCAGCCCCAGCATTTT.

This rearrangement joins TRBV7-9 to TRBJ2-1; a weak D match, TRBD1 (6 bases). Trimming took off 3 bases at V and 2 bases at J, with 14 bases between the two ends. The CDR3 spans 16 residues. Germline-derived CDR1 and CDR2 are SEHNR and FQNEAQ (reference sequence). CDR3 nucleotides: TGTGCCAGCAGCTTCCAGGGAGCAGGGGCCTACAATGAGCAGTTCTTC. Translated, it gives CASSFQGAGAYNEQFF.

The chain couples TRBV7-9 to TRBJ2-1, with 14 bases lining up with TRBD2. The germline V gene encodes CDR1 SEHNR and CDR2 FQNEAQ (reference sequence). The V segment lost 1 base and the J segment 8 bases; nucleotides outside the gene matches: 10. The CDR3 extends over 18 amino acids. CDR3: CASSLGTSGGIFPHEQFF. CDR3 in DNA: TGTGCCAGCAGCTTAGGGACTAGCGGGGGGATATTCCCCCATGAGCAGTTCTTC.

This clone is a singleton in its sample. The chain employs TRBV9 and TRBJ2-1, with D hard to call. The CDR3 covers 12 residues. Germline V gene lookup returns CDR1 SGDLS and CDR2 YYNGEE. The V end lost 4 bases, the J end lost 6 bases, and 8 bases lay between the germline ends. CDR3 in DNA: TGTGCCAGCAGCTTAGCATTCAATGAGCAGTTCTTC. Translated, it gives CASSLAFNEQFF.

This clone appeared once. The rearrangement joins TRBV5-1 to TRBJ2-7; 8 nucleotides line up with TRBD1. The CDR3 has 15 amino acids. Germline V gene lookup returns CDR1 SGHRS and CDR2 YFSETQ. With 3 bases clipped from V and 3 bases from J, the junction kept 8 bases outside the gene matches. The CDR3 protein is CASSSRDRWIYEQYF. DNA of the CDR3: TGCGCCAGCAGCTCCCGGGACAGGTGGATCTACGAGCAGTACTTC.

The rearrangement uses TRBV7-2 and TRBJ2-5; D gene unclear. V shed 5 bases and J shed 7 bases, with 14 bases lying between them. Germline V gene data show CDR1 as SGHTA and CDR2 as FQGNSA. This CDR3 is 13 amino acids long. The CDR3 sequence: CASSDISLRTQYF. The DNA for the CDR3 is TGTGCCAGCAGCGATATAAGCCTCCGGACCCAGTACTTC.

The chain links TRBV3-1 (or the pseudogene TRBV3-2) to TRBJ1-4; 9 bases fit TRBD1. This CDR3 is 17 amino acids long. Unmatched junction bases numbered 9, after V lost 0 bases and J lost 7 bases. Germline V gene sequence: CDR1 LGHDT, CDR2 YNNKEL (reference sequence). CDR3 protein: CASSQEGDRVEREKLFF. The CDR3 DNA is TGTGCCAGCAGCCAAGAAGGGGACAGGGTAGAACGTGAAAAACTGTTTTTT.

This clone showed up just a few times. The V and J genes are TRBV19 and TRBJ1-2, with 8 bases that match TRBD1. The germline V gene encodes CDR1 LNHDA and CDR2 SQIVND (reference sequence). The V segment lost 6 bases and the J segment 3 bases; nucleotides outside the gene matches: 9. There are 15 residues in the CDR3. The CDR3 region is CASSHKTGGHYGYTF. The CDR3 nucleotides read TGTGCCAGTAGCCACAAAACAGGGGGGCACTATGGCTACACCTTC. The complete variable domain, with remaining parts taken from reference TRBV19 and TRBJ1-2, reads DGGITQSPKYLFRKEGQNVTLSCEQNLNHDAMYWYRQDPGQGLRLIYYSQIVNDFQKGDIAEGYSVSREKKESFPLTVTSAQKNPTAFYLCASSHKTGGHYGYTFGSGTRLTVV.

This chain uses TRBV6-2 or TRBV6-3 with TRBJ2-1; a possible D gene is TRBD2 (5 bases). CDR1 MNHEY and CDR2 SVGEGT come from the germline V gene. The CDR3 has 15 residues. V was clipped by 0 bases and J by 10 bases, with 16 bases between them. The DNA of the CDR3 is TGTGCCAGCAGTTACTCTCGGGGTAGCCTTAGGGAGCAGTTCTTC. Encoded protein: CASSYSRGSLREQFF.

V is TRBV5-4 and J is TRBJ2-5; 8 positions match TRBD1. The V and J ends lost 4 bases and 2 bases, in that order; junction bases with no gene match: 10. Germline assignment: CDR1 SGHNT and CDR2 YYREEE (reference sequence). There are 16 residues in the CDR3. This CDR3 reads CASSVTGTGYQETQYF. The DNA of the CDR3 is TGTGCCAGCAGCGTAACCGGGACAGGATATCAAGAGACCCAGTACTTC. Drawing the rest from reference TRBV5-4 and TRBJ2-5, the complete variable domain is ETGVTQSPTHLIKTRGQQVTLRCSSQSGHNTVSWYQQALGQGPQFIFQYYREEENGRGNFPPRFSGLQFPNYSSELNVNALELDDSALYLCASSVTGTGYQETQYFGPGTRLLVL.

Here the CDR3 reads CASSSGIFSQNTEAFF. CDR3 nucleotide sequence: TGTGCCAGCAGCTCCGGGATTTTCAGCCAGAACACTGAAGCTTTCTTT. The chain joins TRBV7-2 to TRBJ1-1; D is ambiguous. Trimming shortened V by 4 bases and J by 1 base, and 16 bases separated the two germline ends. There are 16 residues in the CDR3. The germline CDR1 and CDR2 sequences are SGHTA and FQGNSA. Using reference TRBV7-2 and TRBJ1-1 for the parts outside the CDR3, the full variable domain is GAGVSQSPSNKVTEKGKDVELRCDPISGHTALYWYRQSLGQGLEFLIYFQGNSAPDKSGLPSDRFSAERTGGSVSTLTIQRTQQEDSAVYLCASSSGIFSQNTEAFFGQGTRLTVV.

This clone was detected only a few times. Compared with germline, one end of the junction differs, possibly owing to a read error. The chain links TRBV28 to TRBJ1-6; the D gene is possibly TRBD1 (5 bases). The CDR3 is 16 amino acids. CDR1 is MDHEN, CDR2 SYDVKM, per germline. The CDR3 is CASRLLSRGYNSPLHF. As DNA, the CDR3 is TGTGCCAGCAGGTTATTGTCTAGGGGTTATAATTCACCCCTCCACTTT.